This TCR beta chain comes out of a study of T cells in Graves' hyperthyroidism and ophthalmopathy. The CDR3 has 14 residues. V was clipped by 6 bases and J by 6 bases; unmatched bases: 5. Germline-derived CDR1 and CDR2 are LGHNA and YNFKEQ. The source material, RNA transcripts, was used to amplify TCR beta CDR3 regions. An initial round of RT-PCR targeting the TCR CDR3 relied on the HTBI primer set. MiXCR was run by TCRdb on the multiplex PCR reads, yielding one entry per CDR3 protein. The sample consists of some 570,000 distinct CDR3 sequences, over 12% of them appearing once. There are a few counts of this clonotype.

This receptor was obtained from a woman aged 18-29 years with Graves' ophthalmopathy. This chain joins TRBV4-2 and TRBJ1-6, with 7 positions matching TRBD1. Source material: blood. This CDR3 is CASRGGQPNSPLHF. The CDR3 nucleotides read TGTGCCAGCAGGGGGGGACAGCCTAATTCACCCCTCCACTTT.